This T cell receptor beta chain was documented in a study of T-cell reconstitution after alpha-beta-depleted transplantation in children. Unique molecular identifiers were used in preparing the TCRbeta library. TCRdb re-called the PCR reads through MiXCR, storing one row per CDR3 protein. The table records 500,000 to 650,000 distinct CDR3 sequences, 9.5% to 12% of them present only once. Study-wide results and caveats: The high TCRbeta diversity at day 60 in some patients came from surviving recipient T cells and thymic progenitors. After transplant, at about two months, alpha-beta T cells were reportedly derived from several hundred expanded graft clones. T-cell counts and diversity at one year following transplant were attributed mainly to newly produced T cells.

The CDR3 length is 18 residues. CDR1 is SGHTA, CDR2 FQGNSA, per germline. Trimming removed 0 bases from V and 0 bases from J; junction bases left unmatched: 7. Note on this clonotype: Its cognate antigen is unknown.

Material: PBMCs, mostly from graft donor cells, obtained 180 days after TCRalphabeta/CD19-depleted stem cell transplant. This chain joins TRBV7-2 and TRBJ2-3, with 9 bases fitting TRBD2. This sequence was found in a female patient aged 2-15 years who had a stem cell transplant for aplastic anemia, so the T cells may come from the graft donor. CDR3 protein: CASSLAGRAGGSTDTQYF. The CDR3 region has the DNA TGTGCCAGCAGCTTAGCAGGGAGGGCGGGAGGGAGCACAGATACGCAGTATTTT.